The 15 T cell receptor beta chains in this list originate from one sample, sequenced in a study of blood T cells in healthy people across ages. With a J-beta primer mix and a sample-barcoded 5' primer, a second PCR ran about 6 to 11 cycles. TCRdb re-analysed the 5' RACE reads in MiXCR, keeping a single row per CDR3 protein. The sample includes around 1,700,000 distinct CDR3 sequences, roughly 30% of them seen just once. Sequencing used blood. These receptors were taken from a woman in her thirties in good health.

This chain joins TRBV24-1 and TRBJ2-2; 11 bases are shared with TRBD1. The V gene end was trimmed by 4 bases and the J gene end by 4 bases; junction bases not matched to a gene: 7. Germline CDR1 is KGHDR and CDR2 is SFDVKD. This CDR3 is built from 17 residues. This CDR3 is CATSEPTGTGGTGELFF. The DNA of the CDR3 is TGTGCCACCAGTGAACCTACCGGGACAGGGGGCACCGGGGAGCTGTTTTTT.

This clonotype was counted between two and nine times. The chain is built from TRBV29-1 and TRBJ2-5; 8 bases are a match to TRBD1. The CDR3 is 15 amino acids. After removal of 4 bases from V and 7 bases from J, the junction contained 14 bases not matched to a gene. Per germline, CDR1 SQVTM and CDR2 ANQGSEA. The CDR3 region is CSVVDREEDWGTQYF. DNA of the CDR3: TGCAGCGTTGTGGACAGGGAGGAGGATTGGGGGACCCAGTACTTC.

This clonotype was seen repeatedly, ten times or more. The chain is built from TRBV2 and TRBJ2-7; 8 positions match TRBD2. V shed 7 bases, J shed 0 bases, and the junction held 2 bases outside the gene matches. The V gene's germline CDR1 is SNHLY and CDR2 FYNNEI. The length of the CDR3 is 13 residues. As DNA, the CDR3 is TGTGCCAGCACTAGCGGGCGCTCCTACGAGCAGTACTTC. Translated: CASTSGRSYEQYF.

This clonotype was seen ten or more times. The chain has TRBV7-2 and TRBJ1-2, with D possibly matching TRBD1 (5 bases). This CDR3 has 15 residues. CDR1 is SGHTA, CDR2 FQGNSA, per germline. Trimming cost V 1 base and J 4 bases, with 13 bases left between them. This CDR3 is CASSLEVWGGYGYTF. The CDR3 nucleotides are TGTGCCAGCAGCTTAGAAGTTTGGGGCGGCTATGGCTACACCTTC.

This clonotype has only a few counts. The chain couples TRBV6-1 to TRBJ2-1, with 11 bases matching TRBD2. Germline values: CDR1 MNHNS, CDR2 SASEGT. This CDR3 has 15 residues. The ends lost 5 bases at V and 7 bases at J; junction bases unmatched: 7. The DNA for the CDR3 is TGTGCCAGCAGTCCACTAGCGGGGGCATGGAATGAGCAGTTCTTC. This translates into CASSPLAGAWNEQFF.

The chain carries TRBV2 and TRBJ2-1; 12 nucleotides agree with TRBD2. Germline values: CDR1 SNHLY, CDR2 FYNNEI. V shed 6 bases, J shed 10 bases, and the junction held 19 bases outside the gene matches. CDR3 length: 18 amino acids. This CDR3 is CASRAGTSGLIFSYEQFF. The CDR3 DNA sequence: TGTGCCAGCAGGGCCGGGACTAGCGGGTTAATTTTCTCCTACGAGCAGTTCTTC.

The chain recombines TRBV12-3 or TRBV12-4 with TRBJ2-3; possibly TRBD2 for D (5 bases). This CDR3 contains 13 residues. Trimming took 8 bases from V and 2 from J, leaving 11 bases between them. CDR3 coding DNA: TGTGCCAGCCGAAGCGGCCCCACAGATACGCAGTATTTT. This translates into CASRSGPTDTQYF.

This clonotype was counted many times. The chain employs TRBV14 and TRBJ2-3; the D is unclear. Trimming took off 3 bases at V and 2 bases at J, with 0 bases between the two ends. This CDR3 contains 11 residues. Germline CDR1 is SGHDN and CDR2 is FVKESK. The CDR3 sequence: CASSHTDTQYF. The CDR3 DNA sequence: TGTGCCAGCAGCCACACAGATACGCAGTATTTT.

Comments on this clonotype: A read error may explain this, as a much larger clone is one base away. The CDR3 here is CTGTSGIICEMTKNIQYF. CDR3 coding DNA: TGTACCGGGACTAGCGGGATTATTTGTGAGATGACCAAAAACATTCAGTACTTC. The rearrangement joins TRBV6-2 or TRBV6-3 to TRBJ2-4, with 13 bases that match TRBD2. This CDR3 has 18 residues. Germline CDR1 reads MNHEY; CDR2 reads SVGEGT.

The table lists this clonotype with a few counts. The chain carries TRBV5-1 and TRBJ2-7; D remains ambiguous. The CDR3 consists of 12 residues. V was trimmed by 7 bases and J by 2 bases, leaving 10 bases between them. Per germline, CDR1 SGHRS and CDR2 YFSETQ. This CDR3 reads CASGSETYEQYF. CDR3 in DNA: TGCGCCAGCGGTTCTGAAACCTACGAGCAGTACTTC.

This clonotype was counted a few times. The genes are TRBV9 and TRBJ2-1; the match to TRBD2 covers 8 bases. The CDR3 sequence is 15 residues long. Germline values: CDR1 SGDLS, CDR2 YYNGEE. Unmatched junction bases numbered 10, after V lost 2 bases and J lost 9 bases. The CDR3 coding sequence is TGTGCCAGCAGCGTTCGGGGGGGCCAAGGAGGTGAGCAGTTCTTC. Amino acids: CASSVRGGQGGEQFF.

This clonotype has just a few counts. The genes are TRBV7-3 and TRBJ2-2; tentative D call: TRBD1 (5 bases). The CDR3 consists of 16 residues. Trimming took off 5 bases at V and 5 bases at J, with 18 bases between the two ends. The V gene's germline CDR1 is SGHTA and CDR2 FQGTGA. CDR3 in amino acids: CASSALRGMMTGELFF. Here the CDR3 DNA reads TGTGCCAGCAGCGCCTTAAGGGGAATGATGACCGGGGAGCTGTTTTTT.

This sequence joins TRBV5-1 and TRBJ2-7; TRBD1 matches 8 bases. This CDR3 has 13 amino acids. The germline gives CDR1 SGHRS, CDR2 YFSETQ. The ends lost 4 bases at V and 5 bases at J; junction bases unmatched: 5. CDR3 in amino acids: CASSRDRTNEQYF. DNA of the CDR3: TGCGCCAGCAGCCGGGACAGGACCAACGAGCAGTACTTC.

The genes are TRBV10-1 and TRBJ1-4; D unclear. CDR1 and CDR2 (germline): WNHNN, SYGVQD (reference sequence). The CDR3 is made up of 13 amino acids. Trimming took 0 bases from V and 4 from J, leaving 3 bases between them. The CDR3 nucleotides read TGCGCCAGCAGTGAGTCGAGTAATGAAAAACTGTTTTTT. It translates to CASSESSNEKLFF.

This rearrangement joins TRBV20-1 to TRBJ2-1; 10 nucleotides agree with TRBD2. Per germline, CDR1 DFQATT and CDR2 SNEGSKA (reference sequence). This CDR3 comprises 14 residues. Germline trimming cut 4 bases from V and 8 bases from J; bases unmatched to any gene: 8. The CDR3 loop reads CSAMAAGGPDEQFF. DNA of the CDR3: TGCAGTGCTATGGCAGCGGGAGGGCCGGATGAGCAGTTCTTC.